This TCR beta chain stems from a study of neurological immune-mediated disorders (dated by TCRdb to 2018 to 2020). About the full investigation: Peripheral blood TCR-beta repertoires from HTLV-I-associated myelopathy (HAM/TSP) patients, multiple sclerosis patients and healthy controls were compared by UMI-based sequencing. The 85 to 110 TCR-beta libraries included longitudinal samples, technical triplicates and paired sorted CD4+ and CD8+ T-cell subsets alongside PBMC samples. The cohort included some 70 subjects: some 14 with HAM/TSP, roughly 35 with multiple sclerosis, and roughly 20 healthy controls.

Here V drops 6 bases and J drops 2 bases, and the junction holds 9 bases not matched to any gene. Looking up the germline V gene yields CDR1 SQVTM and CDR2 ANQGSEA. The CDR3 numbers 14 residues from cysteine through phenylalanine. The DNA shown is the 42-base CDR3, in frame from base 1. Study-wide conclusions, independent of this receptor: TCR clonal expansion was greatest in HAM/TSP patients and smallest in MS patients, who ranked below even healthy controls. Across subjects, expanded clones never shared an identical CDR3 amino acid sequence, which suggests that the TCR-beta repertoires in every group were private.

Healthy controls were blood bank volunteers in Maryland, USA. TCR libraries for sorted subsets were made from roughly 950,000 sorted CD4+ or CD8+ T cells. PBMCs were separated from peripheral blood using Ficoll-Hypaque density gradient centrifugation and then cryopreserved in liquid nitrogen. Paired sorted CD4+ and CD8+ subsets came from healthy controls, HAM/TSP patients and MS patients. cDNA was synthesized by template-switch 5'RACE using a primer carrying a 10-nucleotide random unique molecular identifier by which each TCR transcript was tagged. Every sequencing run covered 15-18 subjects and yielded more than 170 million TCR-beta sequences. The RNeasy kit was used to extract total RNA. The KAPA Real-time Library Amplification kit was used to amplify TCR-beta VDJ regions with primers for the TCR constant region and the 5'RACE anchor. Sample indexes and Illumina adaptors were added in a first PCR, after which library yield was increased in a second PCR. The roughly 650 bp TCR product was size-selected on a 2% E-gel SizeSelection system after Ampure bead purification. Before pooling, library quality was checked on a Bioanalyzer, concentration was measured with Qubit, and libraries were quantified with the Kapa Library Quantification kit. An Illumina HiSeq 2500 sequenced the libraries paired-end 2 x 150 bp. To increase sequence diversity, roughly 24-30% phiX was spiked into each library pool. The study's processing was this. The quality-filtered reads were processed with the UMI-based MiGEC pipeline, whose error correction step removed more than 75% of the raw TCR sequences. VDJ genes were aligned to IMGT germline references, and each clonotype was defined by a unique CDR3 amino acid sequence together with V-J genes. Clonal expansion, Shannon diversity and CDR3 relatedness were evaluated with VDJtools (CalcPairwiseDistances, ClusterSamples), while phylogenetic trees were built in CLCbio workbench. Using coefficient-of-variation modelling across technical triplicates, the study counted a clone as expanded if it had at least 8 unique UMIs. Through fastp at Q25 and MiXCR, TCRdb rebuilt clones from the public reads, retaining in-frame beta chains. Every entry covers one CDR3 protein and lists the most common genes and DNA from its rows. What appears here as the V and J calls and clone size reflects TCRdb's work, not the paper's. Present in this sample are 25,000 to 35,000 distinct CDR3 sequences, more than 4% of which were seen just once. Approximately 25% of the sample belongs to the ten largest clones.

This clonotype was seen at least ten times. What antigen it recognizes has not been identified. Base qualities are not provided; no much larger clone lies one nucleotide away. The sequence is built from TRBV29-1 and TRBJ2-7; a stretch of 8 junction bases matches TRBD2. Source material: CD4+ T cells from blood. This clonotype was obtained from a woman in her thirties or forties in good health. The CDR3 sequence is CSVQLAVSTYEQYF. The nucleotide sequence reads as follows: TGCAGCGTGCAACTAGCGGTTAGTACCTACGAGCAGTACTTC.